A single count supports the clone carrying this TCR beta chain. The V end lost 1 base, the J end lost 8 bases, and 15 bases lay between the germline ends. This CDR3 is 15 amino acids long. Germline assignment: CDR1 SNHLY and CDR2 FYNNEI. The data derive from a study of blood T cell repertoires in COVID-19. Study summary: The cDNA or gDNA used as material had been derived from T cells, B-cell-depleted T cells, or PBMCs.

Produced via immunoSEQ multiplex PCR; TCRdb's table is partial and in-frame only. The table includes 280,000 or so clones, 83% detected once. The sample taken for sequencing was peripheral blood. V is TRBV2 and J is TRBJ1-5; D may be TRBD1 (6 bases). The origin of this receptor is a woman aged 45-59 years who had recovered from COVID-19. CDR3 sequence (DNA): TGTGCCAGCAGTGAAGGAGGCAGGGGCAGGGAGCCCCAGCATTTT. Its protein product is CASSEGGRGREPQHF.